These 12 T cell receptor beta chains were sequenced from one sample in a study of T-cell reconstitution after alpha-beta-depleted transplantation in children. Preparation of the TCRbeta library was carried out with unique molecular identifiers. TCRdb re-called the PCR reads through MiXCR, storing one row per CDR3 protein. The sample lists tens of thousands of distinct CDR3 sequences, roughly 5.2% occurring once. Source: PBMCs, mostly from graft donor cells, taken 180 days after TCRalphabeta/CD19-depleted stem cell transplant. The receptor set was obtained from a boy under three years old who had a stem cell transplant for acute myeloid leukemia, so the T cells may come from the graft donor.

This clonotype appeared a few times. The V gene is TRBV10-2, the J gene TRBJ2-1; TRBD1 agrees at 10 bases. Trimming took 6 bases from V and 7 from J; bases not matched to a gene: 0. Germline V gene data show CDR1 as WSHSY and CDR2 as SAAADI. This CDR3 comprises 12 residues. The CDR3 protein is CASRDRGNEQFF. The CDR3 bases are TGCGCCAGCAGGGACAGGGGGAATGAGCAGTTCTTC.

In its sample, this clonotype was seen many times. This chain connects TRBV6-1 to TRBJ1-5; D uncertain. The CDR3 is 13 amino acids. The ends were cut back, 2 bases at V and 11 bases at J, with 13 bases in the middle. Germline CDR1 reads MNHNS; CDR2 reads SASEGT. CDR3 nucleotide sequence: TGTGCCAGCAGTGAATTCCCCCCTAGAGCCCAGCATTTT. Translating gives CASSEFPPRAQHF.

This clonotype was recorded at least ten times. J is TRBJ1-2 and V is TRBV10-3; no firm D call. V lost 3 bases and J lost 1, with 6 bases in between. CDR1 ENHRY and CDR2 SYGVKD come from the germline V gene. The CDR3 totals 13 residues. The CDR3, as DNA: TGTGCCATCAGTGACCGCTTTAACTATGGCTACACCTTC. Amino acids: CAISDRFNYGYTF.

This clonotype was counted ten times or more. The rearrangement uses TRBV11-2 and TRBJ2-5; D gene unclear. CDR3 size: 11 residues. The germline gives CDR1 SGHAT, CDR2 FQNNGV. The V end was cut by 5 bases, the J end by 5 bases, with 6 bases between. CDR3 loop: CASSMKETQYF. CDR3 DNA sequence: TGTGCCAGCAGCATGAAGGAGACCCAGTACTTC.

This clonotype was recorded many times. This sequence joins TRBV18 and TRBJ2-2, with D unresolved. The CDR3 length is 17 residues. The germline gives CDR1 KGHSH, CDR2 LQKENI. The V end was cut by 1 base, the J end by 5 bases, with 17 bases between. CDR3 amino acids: CASSPQRGRRHTGELFF. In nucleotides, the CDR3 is TGTGCCAGCTCACCACAACGCGGACGGAGACATACCGGGGAGCTGTTTTTT.

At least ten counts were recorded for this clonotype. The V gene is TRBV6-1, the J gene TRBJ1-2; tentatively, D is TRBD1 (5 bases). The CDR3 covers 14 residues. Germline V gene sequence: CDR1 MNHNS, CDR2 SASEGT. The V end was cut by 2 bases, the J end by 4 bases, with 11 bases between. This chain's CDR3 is CASSERRGSYGYTF. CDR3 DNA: TGTGCCAGCAGTGAAAGGCGGGGGAGCTATGGCTACACCTTC.

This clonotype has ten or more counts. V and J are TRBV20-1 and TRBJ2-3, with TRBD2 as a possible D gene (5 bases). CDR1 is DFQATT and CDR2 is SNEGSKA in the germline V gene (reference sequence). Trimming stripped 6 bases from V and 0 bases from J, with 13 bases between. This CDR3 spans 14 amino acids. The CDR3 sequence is CSATGYASTDTQYF. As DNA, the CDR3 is TGCAGTGCCACGGGGTACGCTAGCACAGATACGCAGTATTTT.

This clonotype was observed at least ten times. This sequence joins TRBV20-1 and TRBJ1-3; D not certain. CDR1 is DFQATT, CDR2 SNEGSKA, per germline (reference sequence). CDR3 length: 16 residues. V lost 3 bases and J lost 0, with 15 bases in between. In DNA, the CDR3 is TGCAGTGCTAGTCCCCTAGACGTAAACTCTGGAAACACCATATATTTT. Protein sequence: CSASPLDVNSGNTIYF.

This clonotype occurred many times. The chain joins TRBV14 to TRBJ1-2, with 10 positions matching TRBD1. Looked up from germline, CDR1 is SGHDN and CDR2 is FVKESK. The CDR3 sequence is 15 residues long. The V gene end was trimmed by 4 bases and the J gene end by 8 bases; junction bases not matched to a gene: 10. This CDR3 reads CASSRDRGVLEGYTF. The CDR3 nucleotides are TGTGCCAGCAGCCGGGACAGGGGAGTCCTCGAGGGCTACACCTTC.

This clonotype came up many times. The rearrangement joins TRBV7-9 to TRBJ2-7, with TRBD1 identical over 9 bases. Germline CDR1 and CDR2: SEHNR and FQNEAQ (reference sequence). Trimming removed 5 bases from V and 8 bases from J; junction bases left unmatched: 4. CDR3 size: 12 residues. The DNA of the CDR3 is TGTGCCAGCAGCAGAGACAGGGGGAAGCAGTACTTC. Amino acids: CASSRDRGKQYF. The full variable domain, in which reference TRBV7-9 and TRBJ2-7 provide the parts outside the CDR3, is DTGVSQNPRHKITKRGQNVTFRCDPISEHNRLYWYRQTLGQGPEFLTYFQNEAQLEKSRLLSDRFSAERPKGSFSTLEIQRTEQGDSAMYLCASSRDRGKQYFGPGTRLTVT.

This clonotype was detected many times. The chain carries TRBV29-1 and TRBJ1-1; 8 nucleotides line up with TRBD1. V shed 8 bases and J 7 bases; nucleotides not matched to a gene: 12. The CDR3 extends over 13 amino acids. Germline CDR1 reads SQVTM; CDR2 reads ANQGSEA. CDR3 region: CSFRPRTGNEAFF. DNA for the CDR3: TGCAGCTTCCGCCCCCGGACAGGGAATGAAGCTTTCTTT.

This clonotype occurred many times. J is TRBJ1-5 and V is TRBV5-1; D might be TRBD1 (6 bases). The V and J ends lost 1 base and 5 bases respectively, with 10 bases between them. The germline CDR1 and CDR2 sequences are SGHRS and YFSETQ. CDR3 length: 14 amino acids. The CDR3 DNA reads TGCGCCAGCAGCTTGCAAGGGGGGGATCAGCCCCAGCATTTT. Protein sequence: CASSLQGGDQPQHF.